The 22 T cell receptor beta chains given below trace back to one sample, sequenced in a study of OX40 agonist ivuxolimab in advanced cancers. Here immunoSEQ multiplex PCR was the method, and the copy in TCRdb shows in-frame clones only, minus some. The sample lists some 74,000 clones, less than 90% seen once, with roughly 1% in the top ten. Sequenced material: CD4+ or CD8+ T cells sorted from blood, taken in a trial of the OX40 agonist ivuxolimab. Receptors were obtained from an adult with an advanced solid tumor such as melanoma, head and neck, liver or kidney cancer.

This clone appeared a single time. The chain joins TRBV29-1 to TRBJ1-3; a weak D match, TRBD1 (6 bases). The CDR3 is 15 residues long. Looked up from germline, CDR1 is SQVTM and CDR2 is ANQGSEA. Trimming stripped 4 bases from V and 3 bases from J, with 16 bases between. The CDR3 loop is CSVGLGASGGNTIYF. In nucleotides, the CDR3 is TGCAGCGTTGGATTGGGGGCGTCAGGTGGAAACACCATATATTTT. The whole variable domain, filled in from reference TRBV29-1 and TRBJ1-3, reads SAVISQKPSRDICQRGTSLTIQCQVDSQVTMMFWYRQQPGQSLTLIATANQGSEATYESGFVIDKFPISRPNLTFSTLTVSNMSPEDSSIYLCSVGLGASGGNTIYFGEGSWLTVV.

A note on this clone: An end of the junction does not agree with germline; a read error may underlie this. The rearrangement links TRBV5-3 to TRBJ2-7; TRBD1 is a possible D gene (6 bases). TRBV5-3 is designated an ORF whose function remains uncertain. CDR3 length: 13 amino acids. Here the CDR3 reads CASSWQQGDEQYF. In nucleotides, the CDR3 is TGTGCCAGCAGCTGGCAACAGGGAGACGAGCAGTACTTC.

The V gene is TRBV7-2, the J gene TRBJ2-3; possible D gene TRBD1, 5 bases. The germline V gene has CDR1 SGHTA and CDR2 FQGNSA. V was clipped by 1 base and J by 7 bases, with 24 bases between them. There are 18 residues in the CDR3. For the CDR3, the DNA is TGTGCCAGCAGCTTAGAGGGGTTTGGGCGGATAAGTGTCAATACGCAGTATTTT. Amino acid sequence: CASSLEGFGRISVNTQYF.

J is TRBJ2-2 and V is TRBV29-1, with 13 positions matching TRBD2. Germline-derived CDR1 and CDR2 are SQVTM and ANQGSEA. CDR3 size: 15 residues. V gave up 8 bases and J gave up 7 bases; unmatched junction bases: 10. CDR3 nucleotides: TGCAGCCTTTCGAGGGGGACTAGCGGGGTCGGGGAGCTGTTTTTT. It encodes CSLSRGTSGVGELFF.

The chain employs TRBV7-2 and TRBJ2-2; D tentatively fits TRBD1 or TRBD2 (6 bases each). Germline CDR1 SGHTA, CDR2 FQGNSA. This CDR3 is built from 15 residues. Between the trimmed V and J ends, which lost 0 bases and 6 bases, there was a span of 11 bases. The CDR3 here is CASSLAGGLAGELFF. The DNA for the CDR3 is TGTGCCAGCAGCTTAGCAGGGGGGCTAGCCGGGGAGCTGTTTTTT.

The genes are TRBV19 and TRBJ2-2; 14 nucleotides agree with TRBD2. CDR3 length: 18 amino acids. With 7 bases clipped from V and 4 bases from J, the junction kept 11 bases outside the gene matches. CDR1 is LNHDA and CDR2 is SQIVND in the germline V gene (reference sequence). The CDR3 here is CASTGLAGGQILTGELFF. CDR3 sequence (DNA): TGTGCCAGTACCGGACTAGCGGGGGGCCAGATCCTCACCGGGGAGCTGTTTTTT.

This rearrangement joins TRBV19 to TRBJ2-1, with unresolved D. Germline V gives CDR1 LNHDA, CDR2 SQIVND (reference sequence). CDR3 size: 16 residues. V was shortened by 5 bases and J by 6 bases, with 20 bases between the two germline ends. As DNA, the CDR3 is TGTGCCAGTAGTCGGCCAGACCGTTTTGTGGGCAATGAGCAGTTCTTC. Its protein product is CASSRPDRFVGNEQFF.

The gene calls are TRBV30 and TRBJ1-1; the match to TRBD1 covers 7 bases. Germline V gene lookup returns CDR1 GTSNPN and CDR2 SVGIG (reference sequence). This CDR3 is built from 20 residues. V was clipped by 8 bases and J by 5 bases; unmatched bases: 32. CDR3 residues: CALSKRRGSGGYSQMTEAFF. CDR3 sequence (DNA): TGTGCCCTGTCTAAAAGGAGGGGGTCAGGGGGATATTCTCAGATGACTGAAGCTTTCTTT.

This rearrangement joins TRBV6-5 to TRBJ2-3, with 12 nucleotides matching TRBD2. Germline assignment: CDR1 MNHEY and CDR2 SVGAGI. CDR3 length equals 15 residues. J lost 7 bases, V lost 2 bases, and 4 bases had no gene match. CDR3 nucleotides: TGTGCCAGCAGTTACCTAGCGGGGGGGACCCATACGCAGTATTTT. Translated: CASSYLAGGTHTQYF.

The CDR3 DNA sequence: TGTGCCATCTCGGGACAGGGCAGCGGCTACACCTTC. Its translation is CAISGQGSGYTF. This chain links TRBV28 with TRBJ1-2; TRBD1 matches at 9 bases. Per the germline V gene, CDR1 is MDHEN and CDR2 is SYDVKM. The CDR3 extends over 12 amino acids. V gave up 10 bases and J gave up 8 bases; unmatched junction bases: 8.

The J gene is TRBJ2-1, the V gene TRBV18; 15 bases map to TRBD2. The CDR3 runs to 20 residues. CDR1 KGHSH and CDR2 LQKENI come from the germline V gene. V shed 4 bases, J shed 3 bases, and the junction held 13 bases outside the gene matches. Here the CDR3 reads CASSQLAPGLAGGVYNEQFF. CDR3 coding DNA: TGTGCCAGCTCACAGCTAGCTCCGGGACTAGCGGGAGGAGTCTACAATGAGCAGTTCTTC.

This clone has a handful of counts. The chain combines TRBV2 with TRBJ1-1; D is perhaps TRBD1 (5 bases). The CDR3 totals 18 residues. The V end lost 6 bases, the J end lost 0 bases, and 23 bases lay between the germline ends. The germline V gene encodes CDR1 SNHLY and CDR2 FYNNEI. CDR3 in amino acids: CASSPLHQVGGMNTEAFF. CDR3 DNA sequence: TGTGCCAGCAGCCCCCTCCACCAGGTTGGGGGGATGAACACTGAAGCTTTCTTT.

In the case of this clone: Germline and junction disagree at one end, which may indicate a read error. The V and J genes are TRBV29-1 and TRBJ2-7; maybe TRBD1 (6 bases). This CDR3 is built from 14 residues. CDR1 is SQVTM and CDR2 is ANQGSEA in the germline V gene. The CDR3 DNA reads TGCAGCGTTAAAGATGTGGCAGGGGACTACGAGCAGTACTTC. Its translation is CSVKDVAGDYEQYF.

This clone was observed a handful of times. This chain links TRBV11-3 with TRBJ2-7; maybe TRBD2 (6 bases). The V end lost 5 bases, the J end lost 2 bases, and 16 bases lay between the germline ends. The CDR3 totals 15 residues. Germline assignment: CDR1 SGHNT and CDR2 YENEEA. The CDR3 bases are TGTGCCAGCAGCCGCCCTATCGGGAGTACCTACGAGCAGTACTTC. Translated: CASSRPIGSTYEQYF.

The chain couples TRBV30 to TRBJ2-3; no definite D call. CDR3 length: 16 residues. The V and J ends lost 3 bases and 0 bases respectively, with 16 bases between them. CDR1 is GTSNPN, CDR2 SVGIG, per germline (reference sequence). The CDR3 reads CAWSSDGSRSTDTQYF. DNA for the CDR3: TGTGCCTGGAGCTCTGACGGTTCTAGAAGCACAGATACGCAGTATTTT.

The count of this clone is one. The rearrangement links TRBV5-1 to TRBJ2-1, with TRBD1 matching 9 bases. CDR3 length: 15 amino acids. Trimming took 1 base from V and 4 from J; bases not matched to a gene: 3. Germline values: CDR1 SGHRS, CDR2 YFSETQ. The CDR3 loop reads CASSLNGQGYNEQFF. Here the CDR3 DNA reads TGCGCCAGCAGCTTGAATGGACAGGGGTACAATGAGCAGTTCTTC.

In the case of this clone: The junction shows a germline mismatch at one end, possibly a read error. The chain joins TRBV7-7 to TRBJ2-5; 14 positions agree with TRBD2. This CDR3 is 15 amino acids long. The germline V gene has CDR1 SSHAT and CDR2 FNYEAQ (reference sequence). The chain's CDR3 is CASSFGLAGGETQYF. The CDR3, as DNA: TGTGCTAGCAGCTTCGGACTAGCGGGGGGAGAGACCCAGTACTTC.

The chain couples TRBV19 to TRBJ2-7, with D tentatively TRBD2 (7 bases). This CDR3 contains 17 residues. Germline lookup yields CDR1 LNHDA and CDR2 SQIVND (reference sequence). V was cut by 1 base and J by 3 bases, with 19 bases left in between. The CDR3 nucleotides are TGTGCCAGTAGTATAGGCGCGCCGGCGGGGGCATACTACGAGCAGTACTTC. Translating gives CASSIGAPAGAYYEQYF.

The CDR3 coding sequence is TGTGCCAGCAGTTTGTGGCACACCATATATTTT. This sequence encodes CASSLWHTIYF. The chain couples TRBV28 to TRBJ1-3; D remains ambiguous. This CDR3 has 11 residues. The germline V gene has CDR1 MDHEN and CDR2 SYDVKM. V was cut by 3 bases and J by 8 bases, with 5 bases left in between.

DNA for the CDR3: TGCGCCAGCAGCTTGGACAGATCCTTTGGCTACACCTTC. Its protein product is CASSLDRSFGYTF. V and J are TRBV5-1 and TRBJ1-2; D uncertain. V lost 0 bases, J lost 7 bases, and 10 bases lay in between. The germline gives CDR1 SGHRS, CDR2 YFSETQ. This CDR3 is built from 13 residues.

V and J are TRBV6-5 and TRBJ1-1; possibly TRBD1 for D (6 bases). The germline V and J ends were trimmed by 3 bases and 7 bases, with 15 bases remaining between them. Germline V gene sequence: CDR1 MNHEY, CDR2 SVGAGI. This CDR3 spans 14 amino acids. The CDR3 DNA sequence: TGTGCCAGCAGTTATTCGGGGGCGGATTATGAAGCTTTCTTT. Its translation is CASSYSGADYEAFF.

This clone has more than one count but fewer than ten. The rearrangement joins TRBV7-3 to TRBJ2-5; TRBD2 agrees at 9 bases. Trimming took 5 bases from V and 5 from J; bases not matched to a gene: 15. Germline lookup yields CDR1 SGHTA and CDR2 FQGTGA. This CDR3 has 17 amino acids. CDR3 sequence (DNA): TGTGCCAGCAGCCCCCGCGGGGGGGCCCTGCATGAGGAGACCCAGTACTTC. Translation: CASSPRGGALHEETQYF.